The entry below describes one T cell receptor beta chain. Its antigen is unknown. Germline V gives CDR1 MNHNY, CDR2 SVGAGI (reference sequence). V lost 8 bases, J lost 1 base, and 1 base stayed unmatched. CDR3 size: 13 residues. This sample is part of a study of beta chain features in type 1 diabetes. Study-wide findings and caveats: Shorter TCRB CDR3s, moderately but significantly so, marked every one of the four CD4+ subsets in Type 1 diabetes patients.

Expressed TCRB transcripts were sequenced because the entire RNA isolate underwent reverse transcription. TCRdb's table, derived via immunoSEQ multiplex PCR, lists solely in-frame clones and lacks some. There are more than 250,000 clones in the sample; 20% occur only once, and 0.028% lies in the top ten. This clonotype was obtained from a woman aged 40 to 50 with type 1 diabetes. The sequenced sample consisted of naive CD4+ T cells from blood. This sequence joins TRBV6-6 and TRBJ2-3; 9 bases map to TRBD1. CDR3 DNA sequence: TGTGCCAGCCGGACAGGGGGCACAGATACGCAGTATTTT. Residues: CASRTGGTDTQYF.